These 19 T cell receptor beta chains were sequenced from one sample in a study of cytotoxic CD8 clonotypes in ibrutinib-treated CLL. The repertoire was sequenced with immunoSEQ multiplex PCR; TCRdb's copy has only in-frame clones and lacks some. Of roughly 330,000 clones in the sample, 60% to 80% were seen once. The sequencing used PBMCs, collected after 36 months of ibrutinib treatment. The origin of the receptors is a human donor with chronic lymphocytic leukemia.

The rearrangement joins TRBV5-1 to TRBJ2-3; 8 positions match TRBD2. This CDR3 is built from 15 residues. Germline lookup yields CDR1 SGHRS and CDR2 YFSETQ. V gave up 0 bases and J gave up 6 bases; unmatched junction bases: 6. CDR3 bases: TGCGCCAGCAGCTTGGTTCTTAGCGGGGAGGATACGCAGTATTTT. It yields the protein CASSLVLSGEDTQYF.

The chain combines TRBV28 with TRBJ2-1, with unresolved D. The V end was cut by 3 bases, the J end by 4 bases, with 16 bases between. Germline V gene lookup returns CDR1 MDHEN and CDR2 SYDVKM. This CDR3 region has 16 residues. CDR3 DNA: TGTGCCAGCAGTTTCCTGTTGGGCGGAACGTACAATGAGCAGTTCTTC. As protein: CASSFLLGGTYNEQFF. The full variable domain, with the rest looked up from reference TRBV28 and TRBJ2-1, is DVKVTQSSRYLVKRTGEKVFLECVQDMDHENMFWYRQDPGLGLRLIYFSYDVKMKEKGDIPEGYSVSREKKERFSLILESASTNQTSMYLCASSFLLGGTYNEQFFGPGTRLTVL.

A single count supports this clone. This chain connects TRBV5-3 to TRBJ1-5; D is uncertain. TRBV5-3 is classed as an ORF, of uncertain function. Between the trimmed V and J ends, which lost 10 bases and 6 bases, there was a span of 5 bases. The CDR3 spans 9 residues. CDR3 sequence reads: CALAQPQHF. As DNA, the CDR3 is TGTGCCCTTGCTCAGCCCCAGCATTTT.

The rearrangement joins TRBV7-2 to TRBJ1-5; no clear D. Trimming left V 2 bases short and J 6 bases short, with 14 bases between. The length of the CDR3 is 15 residues. Germline CDR1 SGHTA, CDR2 FQGNSA. The CDR3 loop is CASSLSPKGGQPQHF. CDR3 in DNA: TGTGCCAGCAGCTTATCACCCAAAGGAGGTCAGCCCCAGCATTTT.

The gene calls are TRBV2 and TRBJ1-5, with D possibly TRBD1 on 5 matching bases. CDR1 SNHLY and CDR2 FYNNEI come from the germline V gene. The CDR3 extends over 14 amino acids. Trimming stripped 5 bases from V and 6 bases from J, with 14 bases between. CDR3 protein: CASSQDQGSQPQHF. The CDR3 DNA sequence: TGTGCCAGCAGTCAAGATCAGGGTAGTCAGCCCCAGCATTTT.

The chain has TRBV5-1 and TRBJ1-4; 9 bases agree with TRBD1. Germline lookup yields CDR1 SGHRS and CDR2 YFSETQ. The V segment lost 2 bases and the J segment 3 bases; nucleotides outside the gene matches: 11. The CDR3 spans 18 residues. CDR3 DNA sequence: TGCGCCAGCAGCTTTGGCCGGACAGGGGAGTATGCTAATGAAAAACTGTTTTTT. Protein: CASSFGRTGEYANEKLFF.

This sequence joins TRBV19 and TRBJ1-2; the D is unclear. The V gene lost 11 bases and the J gene lost 4 bases, with 29 bases spanning the gap. Looked up from germline, CDR1 is LNHDA and CDR2 is SQIVND (reference sequence). CDR3 size: 17 residues. CDR3 in amino acids: CASPGPQLGSPRYGYTF. CDR3 in DNA: TGTGCCTCCCCCGGGCCCCAACTCGGCAGTCCCCGCTATGGCTACACCTTC.

The chain joins TRBV7-9 to TRBJ1-1, with 8 positions matching TRBD1. V lost 5 bases to trimming and J lost 10 bases; unmatched junction nucleotides: 12. Germline V CDR1 and CDR2: SEHNR, FQNEAQ (reference sequence). The CDR3 is 14 amino acids. This CDR3 reads CASSNDDRGPGAFF. CDR3 DNA: TGTGCCAGCAGCAACGACGACAGGGGTCCCGGAGCTTTCTTT.

V is TRBV7-2 and J is TRBJ2-3; no reliable D call. Trimming took off 2 bases at V and 2 bases at J, with 14 bases between the two ends. This CDR3 is 16 amino acids long. In germline, CDR1 is SGHTA, CDR2 FQGNSA. The CDR3 loop reads CASSLTSGHTTDTQYF. The CDR3 DNA reads TGTGCCAGCAGCTTAACTTCCGGTCACACCACAGATACGCAGTATTTT.

V and J are TRBV18 and TRBJ2-6, with D unclear. CDR1 is KGHSH, CDR2 LQKENI, per germline. This CDR3 has 18 residues. The germline V and J ends were trimmed by 0 bases and 3 bases, with 15 bases remaining between them. CDR3 in DNA: TGTGCCAGCTCACCACCATTTGGGTCTGCTGATGGGGCCAACGTCCTGACTTTC. Translated, it gives CASSPPFGSADGANVLTF.

A few counts support this clone. The rearrangement links TRBV6-1 to TRBJ2-7, with 7 bases fitting TRBD1. The CDR3 runs to 13 residues. V shed 6 bases and J 4 bases; nucleotides not matched to a gene: 6. Germline CDR1 is MNHNS and CDR2 is SASEGT. The CDR3 sequence is CASRPGQLYEQYF. CDR3 DNA sequence: TGTGCCAGCAGGCCGGGACAGCTTTACGAGCAGTACTTC.

In this sample, this clone turned up once. The chain employs TRBV10-1 and TRBJ2-7; D remains unclear. The CDR3 contains 14 residues. Per germline, CDR1 WNHNN and CDR2 SYGVQD (reference sequence). The V end was cut by 0 bases, the J end by 6 bases, with 12 bases between. This CDR3 reads CASSESDGWVEQYF. The CDR3 nucleotides read TGCGCCAGCAGTGAGTCGGACGGGTGGGTCGAGCAGTACTTC.

This clone was observed a handful of times. This chain joins TRBV5-1 and TRBJ1-3; possibly TRBD1 for D (6 bases). The CDR3 is made up of 16 amino acids. The germline gives CDR1 SGHRS, CDR2 YFSETQ. V was cut by 4 bases and J by 2 bases, with 16 bases left in between. The CDR3 region has the DNA TGCGCCAGCAGCGGAACAGTGGGGGCCGCTGGAAACACCATATATTTT. Translating it yields CASSGTVGAAGNTIYF.

This sequence joins TRBV4-1 and TRBJ1-2; TRBD1 matches at 10 bases. The germline gives CDR1 MGHRA, CDR2 YSYEKL. The CDR3 is made up of 15 amino acids. V shed 3 bases and J 1 base; nucleotides not matched to a gene: 2. The CDR3 loop is CASSQRDRGNYGYTF. The CDR3, as DNA: TGCGCCAGCAGCCAGAGGGACAGGGGTAACTATGGCTACACCTTC.

V and J are TRBV19 and TRBJ2-7; 14 bases are shared with TRBD2. Trimming took 6 bases from V and 3 from J; bases not matched to a gene: 19. This CDR3 has 20 amino acids. CDR1 and CDR2 (germline): LNHDA, SQIVND (reference sequence). CDR3 bases: TGTGCCAGTAGCCCATCCAGGGGGCCGGGACTAGCGGGAGCCGACTACGAGCAGTACTTC. Encoded protein: CASSPSRGPGLAGADYEQYF.

V usage is TRBV7-8 and J usage is TRBJ1-2; D not resolved. V was shortened by 8 bases and J by 7 bases, with 20 bases between the two germline ends. Germline-derived CDR1 and CDR2 are SGHVS and FQNEAQ. The CDR3 length is 14 residues. CDR3 DNA sequence: TGTGCCAGCTCCCCCCGGAGGTGGGATCGTGGCTACACCTTC. This codes for CASSPRRWDRGYTF.

In its sample, this clone was seen a few times. The chain employs TRBV7-8 and TRBJ2-7, with D possibly being TRBD1 (5 bases). The CDR3 has 12 residues. Germline-derived CDR1 and CDR2 are SGHVS and FQNEAQ. V shed 5 bases and J shed 5 bases, with 10 bases lying between them. CDR3 DNA sequence: TGTGCCAGCAGCCCTGACAGACACGAGCAGTACTTC. As protein: CASSPDRHEQYF.

In its sample, this clone was seen once. The chain employs TRBV7-2 and TRBJ1-2, with D unclear. CDR3 size: 13 residues. V was trimmed by 5 bases and J by 3 bases, leaving 10 bases between them. CDR1 and CDR2 from the germline V gene are SGHTA and FQGNSA. CDR3 sequence: CASSATAYYGYTF. CDR3 in DNA: TGTGCCAGCAGCGCGACGGCGTACTATGGCTACACCTTC. Full variable domain (rest looked up from reference TRBV7-2 and TRBJ1-2): GAGVSQSPSNKVTEKGKDVELRCDPISGHTALYWYRQSLGQGLEFLIYFQGNSAPDKSGLPSDRFSAERTGGSVSTLTIQRTQQEDSAVYLCASSATAYYGYTFGSGTRLTVV.

This clone has just a few counts. The chain is built from TRBV25-1 and TRBJ2-7, with TRBD2 matching 8 bases. The CDR3 contains 14 residues. J was trimmed by 9 bases and V by 1 base; bases with no gene match: 8. The germline V gene encodes CDR1 MGHDK and CDR2 SYGVNS. The CDR3, as DNA: TGTGCCAGCAGTGAATGGAGGAGCGGGGGTGTGCAGTACTTC. This sequence encodes CASSEWRSGGVQYF.